Only a few counts were recorded for the clone carrying this T cell receptor beta chain. Its antigen remains unknown. The V and J ends lost 10 bases and 3 bases, in that order; junction bases with no gene match: 3. This CDR3 spans 14 amino acids. CDR1 is LNHDA, CDR2 SQIVND, per germline (reference sequence). Uncontrolled infection, other autoimmune disease, pregnancy or lactation disqualified patients from enrolment. Diagnosis relied on clinical symptoms, serum thyroxine and TRAb, thyroid ultrasound and orbital computed tomography. These data are taken from a study of T cells in Graves' hyperthyroidism and ophthalmopathy. The overall study: Peripheral blood collection took place at initial diagnosis, before any treatment.

What was amplified from RNA transcripts were TCR beta CDR3 regions. The TCR CDR3 was amplified in a first-round RT-PCR using the HTBI primer set. TCRdb reanalysed the multiplex PCR reads using MiXCR and keeps one entry per CDR3 protein. The sample contains hundreds of thousands of distinct CDR3 sequences, over 20% of which appear only once. Findings and limits, study-wide: The model foresaw ophthalmopathy a median roughly 6.5 months prior to onset.

This rearrangement joins TRBV19 to TRBJ2-2, with TRBD2 matching over 12 bases. The material sequenced was blood. The clonotype was recovered from a man aged 30 to 39 with Graves' ophthalmopathy. The CDR3 region is CATLAGGDTGELFF. DNA for the CDR3: TGTGCCACCCTAGCGGGAGGGGACACCGGGGAGCTGTTTTTT. Full variable domain (remainder filled in from reference TRBV19 and TRBJ2-2): DGGITQSPKYLFRKEGQNVTLSCEQNLNHDAMYWYRQDPGQGLRLIYYSQIVNDFQKGDIAEGYSVSREKKESFPLTVTSAQKNPTAFYLCATLAGGDTGELFFGEGSRLTVL.